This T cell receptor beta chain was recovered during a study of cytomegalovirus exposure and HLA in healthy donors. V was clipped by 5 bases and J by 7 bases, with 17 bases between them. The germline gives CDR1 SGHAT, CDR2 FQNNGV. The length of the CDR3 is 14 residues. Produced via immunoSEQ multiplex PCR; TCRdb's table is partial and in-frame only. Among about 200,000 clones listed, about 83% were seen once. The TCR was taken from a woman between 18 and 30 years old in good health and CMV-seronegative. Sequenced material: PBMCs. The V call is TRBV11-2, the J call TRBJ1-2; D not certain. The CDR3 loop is CASSPPGYSFGYTF. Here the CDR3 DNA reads TGTGCCAGCAGCCCGCCGGGGTACTCGTTTGGCTACACCTTC. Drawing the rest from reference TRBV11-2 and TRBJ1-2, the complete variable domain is EAGVAQSPRYKIIEKRQSVAFWCNPISGHATLYWYQQILGQGPKLLIQFQNNGVVDDSQLPKDRFSAERLKGVDSTLKIQPAKLEDSAVYLCASSPPGYSFGYTFGSGTRLTVV.